This T cell receptor beta chain was found in a study of control samples from healthy donors and cancer patients. Germline-derived CDR1 and CDR2 are MGHRA and YSYEKL. The CDR3 consists of 17 residues. V lost 4 bases and J 5 bases, leaving 21 bases between the germline ends. Here immunoSEQ multiplex PCR was the method, and the copy in TCRdb shows in-frame clones only, minus some. The table lists roughly 90,000 clones, roughly nine tenths of them singletons. Source material: PBMCs. This TCR was recovered from a woman between 45 and 65 years old with colorectal cancer. The gene calls are TRBV4-1 and TRBJ1-3, with D possibly being TRBD1 (5 bases). Written as DNA, the CDR3 is TGCGCCAGCAGCCTACCTCGCCAGGGAGGACCACGAAACACCATATATTTT. It translates to CASSLPRQGGPRNTIYF.